The entry that follows covers one TCR beta chain sequence. A much larger clonotype is one base distant, so this may be a read error. The source of the sample is a study of blood T cells in healthy people across ages. Every donor gave 9 to 10 milliliters of peripheral blood. Researchers isolated at least 6 million PBMCs per sample. V dropped 1 base and J dropped 3; count of bases not matched to a gene: 9. CDR3 length equals 15 residues. CDR1 DFQATT and CDR2 SNEGSKA come from the germline V gene (reference sequence). The authors ran a second PCR of roughly 6 to 11 cycles using a sample-barcoded 5' primer and a J-beta primer mix. Every individual sample yielded 2.5 million or more paired-end reads (each containing CDR3). MiXCR, run by TCRdb on the 5' RACE reads, gives a single entry per CDR3 protein. Of 750,000 to 1,000,000 distinct CDR3 sequences in the sample, about 28% are singletons; the top ten hold 10% to 13%.

This sample also belongs to another study, concerning T cells of mothers and their children.

V gene TRBV20-1 combines with J gene TRBJ2-7; TRBD1 aligns across 7 bases. Sequencing was carried out using blood. This TCR was recovered from a woman in her thirties or forties in good health. The CDR3: CSARGDTGTDYEQYF. The DNA for the CDR3 is TGCAGTGCTAGAGGGGATACCGGGACAGACTACGAGCAGTACTTC.